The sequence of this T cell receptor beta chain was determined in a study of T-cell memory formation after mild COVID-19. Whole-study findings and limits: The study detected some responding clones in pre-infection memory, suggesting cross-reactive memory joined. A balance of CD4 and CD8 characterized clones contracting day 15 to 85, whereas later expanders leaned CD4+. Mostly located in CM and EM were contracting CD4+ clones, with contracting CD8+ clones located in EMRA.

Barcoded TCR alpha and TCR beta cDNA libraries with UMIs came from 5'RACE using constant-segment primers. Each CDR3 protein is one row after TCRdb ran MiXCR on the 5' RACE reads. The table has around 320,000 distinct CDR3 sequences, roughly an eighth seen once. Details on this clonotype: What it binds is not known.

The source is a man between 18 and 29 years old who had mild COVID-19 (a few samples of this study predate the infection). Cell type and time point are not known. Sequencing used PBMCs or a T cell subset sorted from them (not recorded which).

The CDR3 protein is CASRPGQGMGGYTF. The CDR3 bases are TGTGCCAGCAGACCCGGGCAGGGTATGGGGGGCTACACCTTC. V usage is TRBV7-2 and J usage is TRBJ1-2, with a possible D match to TRBD1 (5 bases). Trimming shortened V by 6 bases and J by 8 bases, and 19 bases separated the two germline ends. The CDR3 runs to 14 residues. Germline-derived CDR1 and CDR2 are SGHTA and FQGNSA.